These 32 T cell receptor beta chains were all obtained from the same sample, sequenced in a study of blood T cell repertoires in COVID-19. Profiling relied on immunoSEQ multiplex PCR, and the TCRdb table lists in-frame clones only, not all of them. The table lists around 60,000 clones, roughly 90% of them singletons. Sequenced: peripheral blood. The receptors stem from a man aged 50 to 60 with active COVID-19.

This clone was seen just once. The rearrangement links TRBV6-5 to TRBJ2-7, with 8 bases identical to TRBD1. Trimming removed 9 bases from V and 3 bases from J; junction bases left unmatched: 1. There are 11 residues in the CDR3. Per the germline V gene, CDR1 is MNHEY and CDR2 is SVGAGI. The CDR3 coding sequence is TGTGCCAGTGGACAGGGCTACGAGCAGTACTTC. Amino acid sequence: CASGQGYEQYF.

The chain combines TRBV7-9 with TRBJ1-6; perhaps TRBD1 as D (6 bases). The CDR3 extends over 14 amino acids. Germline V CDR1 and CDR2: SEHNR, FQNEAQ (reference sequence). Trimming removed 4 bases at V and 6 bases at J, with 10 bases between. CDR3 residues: CASSSVQGNSPLHF. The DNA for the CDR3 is TGTGCCAGCAGCTCGGTACAGGGTAATTCACCCCTCCACTTT.

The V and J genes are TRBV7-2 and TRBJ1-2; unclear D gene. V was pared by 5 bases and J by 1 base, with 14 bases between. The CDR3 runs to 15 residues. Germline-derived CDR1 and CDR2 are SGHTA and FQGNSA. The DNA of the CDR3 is TGTGCCAGCAGCCTCGACAACCACCTTAACTATGGCTACACCTTC. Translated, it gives CASSLDNHLNYGYTF.

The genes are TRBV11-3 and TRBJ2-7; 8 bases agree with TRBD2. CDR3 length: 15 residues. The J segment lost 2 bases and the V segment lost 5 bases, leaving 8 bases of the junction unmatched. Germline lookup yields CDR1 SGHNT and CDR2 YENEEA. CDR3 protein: CASSPRGGTPYEQYF. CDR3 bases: TGTGCCAGCAGCCCCCGGGGGGGGACACCCTACGAGCAGTACTTC.

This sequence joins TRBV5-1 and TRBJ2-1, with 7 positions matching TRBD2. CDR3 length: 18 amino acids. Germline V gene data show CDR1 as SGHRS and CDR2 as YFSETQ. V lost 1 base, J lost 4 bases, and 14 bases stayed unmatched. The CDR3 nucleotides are TGCGCCAGCAGCTTGCGAGGGCCCGCGACGGGGGGATACAATGAGCAGTTCTTC. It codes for CASSLRGPATGGYNEQFF.

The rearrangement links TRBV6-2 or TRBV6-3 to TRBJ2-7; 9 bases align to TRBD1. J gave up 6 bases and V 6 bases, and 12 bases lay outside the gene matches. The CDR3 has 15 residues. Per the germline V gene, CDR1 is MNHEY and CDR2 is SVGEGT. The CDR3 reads CASSRTGTGIGEQYF. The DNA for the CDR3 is TGTGCCAGCAGCCGGACCGGGACAGGGATTGGCGAGCAGTACTTC.

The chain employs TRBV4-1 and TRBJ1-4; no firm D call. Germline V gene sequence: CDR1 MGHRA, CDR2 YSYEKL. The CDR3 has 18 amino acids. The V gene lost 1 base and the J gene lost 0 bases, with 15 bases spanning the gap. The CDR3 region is CASSQGGKSGPTNEKLFF. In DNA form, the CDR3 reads TGCGCCAGCAGCCAAGGGGGTAAAAGCGGCCCAACTAATGAAAAACTGTTTTTT.

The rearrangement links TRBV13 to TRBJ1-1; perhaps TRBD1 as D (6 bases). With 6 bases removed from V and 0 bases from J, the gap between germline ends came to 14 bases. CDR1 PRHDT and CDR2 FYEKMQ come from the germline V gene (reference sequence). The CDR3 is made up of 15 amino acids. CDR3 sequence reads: CASRTQGPMNTEAFF. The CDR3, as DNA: TGTGCCAGCAGGACCCAGGGGCCCATGAACACTGAAGCTTTCTTT. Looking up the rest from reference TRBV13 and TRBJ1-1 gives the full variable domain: AAGVIQSPRHLIKEKRETATLKCYPIPRHDTVYWYQQGPGQDPQFLISFYEKMQSDKGSIPDRFSAQQFSDYHSELNMSSLELGDSALYFCASRTQGPMNTEAFFGQGTRLTVV.

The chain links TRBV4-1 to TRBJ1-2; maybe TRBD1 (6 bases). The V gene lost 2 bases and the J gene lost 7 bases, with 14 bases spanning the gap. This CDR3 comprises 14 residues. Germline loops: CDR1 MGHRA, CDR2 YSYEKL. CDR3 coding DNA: TGCGCCAGCAGCCAACCCCGACAGGCGGGTGGCTACACCTTC. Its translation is CASSQPRQAGGYTF.

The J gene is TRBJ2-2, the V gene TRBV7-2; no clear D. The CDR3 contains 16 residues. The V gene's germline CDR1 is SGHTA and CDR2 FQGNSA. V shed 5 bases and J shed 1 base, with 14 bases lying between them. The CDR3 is CASSPPAARNTGELFF. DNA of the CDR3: TGTGCCAGCAGCCCGCCGGCGGCTAGGAACACCGGGGAGCTGTTTTTT.

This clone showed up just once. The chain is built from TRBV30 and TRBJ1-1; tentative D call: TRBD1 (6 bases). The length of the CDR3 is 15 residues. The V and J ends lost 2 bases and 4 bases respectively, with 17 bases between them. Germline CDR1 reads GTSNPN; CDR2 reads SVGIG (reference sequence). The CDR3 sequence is CAWSPLLQGRTEAFF. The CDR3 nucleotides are TGTGCCTGGAGTCCCCTCCTTCAGGGGCGCACTGAAGCTTTCTTT.

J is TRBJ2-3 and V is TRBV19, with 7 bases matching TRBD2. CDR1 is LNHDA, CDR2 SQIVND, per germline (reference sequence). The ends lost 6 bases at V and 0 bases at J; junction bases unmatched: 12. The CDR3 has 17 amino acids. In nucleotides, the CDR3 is TGTGCCAGTAGACCACTGGTGCGAGCGGGGAGCACAGATACGCAGTATTTT. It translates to CASRPLVRAGSTDTQYF.

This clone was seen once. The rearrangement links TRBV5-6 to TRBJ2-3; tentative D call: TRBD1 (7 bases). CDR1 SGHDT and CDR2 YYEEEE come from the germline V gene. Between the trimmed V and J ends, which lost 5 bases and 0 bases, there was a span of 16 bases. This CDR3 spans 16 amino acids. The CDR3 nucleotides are TGTGCCAGCAGTCCCAGGGGGGTAACTAGCACAGATACGCAGTATTTT. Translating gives CASSPRGVTSTDTQYF.

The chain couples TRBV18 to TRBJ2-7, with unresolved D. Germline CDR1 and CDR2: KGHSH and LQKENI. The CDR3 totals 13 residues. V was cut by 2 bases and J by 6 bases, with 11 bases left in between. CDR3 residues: CASSPFPQAEQYF. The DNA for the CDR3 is TGTGCCAGCTCACCATTTCCCCAAGCCGAGCAGTACTTC.

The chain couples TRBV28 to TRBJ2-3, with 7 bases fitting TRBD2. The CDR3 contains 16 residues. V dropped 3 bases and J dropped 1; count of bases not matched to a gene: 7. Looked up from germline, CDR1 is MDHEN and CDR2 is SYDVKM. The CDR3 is CASSLGGAPGTDTQYF. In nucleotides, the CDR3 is TGTGCCAGCAGTTTGGGAGGGGCCCCTGGCACAGATACGCAGTATTTT.

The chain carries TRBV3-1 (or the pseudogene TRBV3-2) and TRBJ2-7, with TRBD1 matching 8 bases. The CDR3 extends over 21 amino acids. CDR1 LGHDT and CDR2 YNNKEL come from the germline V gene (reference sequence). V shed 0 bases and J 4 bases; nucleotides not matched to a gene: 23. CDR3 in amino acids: CASSQEYNWGQELEKGYEQYF. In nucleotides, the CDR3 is TGTGCCAGCAGCCAAGAATATAATTGGGGACAGGAGTTGGAGAAAGGATACGAGCAGTACTTC.

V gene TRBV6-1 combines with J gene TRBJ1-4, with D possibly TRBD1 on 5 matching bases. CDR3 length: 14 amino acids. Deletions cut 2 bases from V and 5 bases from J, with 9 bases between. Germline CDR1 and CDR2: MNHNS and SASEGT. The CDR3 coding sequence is TGTGCCAGCAGTGAAAGGGGCATAAATGAAAAACTGTTTTTT. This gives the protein CASSERGINEKLFF.

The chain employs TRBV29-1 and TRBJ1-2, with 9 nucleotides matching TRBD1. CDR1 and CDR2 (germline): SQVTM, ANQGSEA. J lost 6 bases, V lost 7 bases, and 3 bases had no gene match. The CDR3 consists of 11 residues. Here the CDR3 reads CSAGTGNGYTF. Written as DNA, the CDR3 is TGCAGCGCCGGGACAGGGAATGGCTACACCTTC.

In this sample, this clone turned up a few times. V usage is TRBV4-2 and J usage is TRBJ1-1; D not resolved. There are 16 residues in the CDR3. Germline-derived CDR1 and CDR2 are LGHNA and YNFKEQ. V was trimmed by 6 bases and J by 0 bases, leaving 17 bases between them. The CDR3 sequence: CASSLQWTSMNTEAFF. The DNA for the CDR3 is TGTGCCAGCAGTCTACAGTGGACTTCTATGAACACTGAAGCTTTCTTT.

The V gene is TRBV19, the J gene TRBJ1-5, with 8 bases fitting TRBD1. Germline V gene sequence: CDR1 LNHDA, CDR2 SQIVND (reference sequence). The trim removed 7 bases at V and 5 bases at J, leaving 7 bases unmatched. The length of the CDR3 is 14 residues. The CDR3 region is CASTGGEPYQPQHF. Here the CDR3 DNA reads TGTGCCAGTACAGGGGGCGAACCCTATCAGCCCCAGCATTTT.

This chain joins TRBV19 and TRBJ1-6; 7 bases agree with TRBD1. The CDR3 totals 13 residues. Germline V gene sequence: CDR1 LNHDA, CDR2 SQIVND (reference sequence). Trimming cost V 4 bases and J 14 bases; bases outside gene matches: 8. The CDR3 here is CASSTTGEKALHF. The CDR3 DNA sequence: TGTGCCAGTAGTACCACAGGGGAAAAAGCCCTCCACTTT.

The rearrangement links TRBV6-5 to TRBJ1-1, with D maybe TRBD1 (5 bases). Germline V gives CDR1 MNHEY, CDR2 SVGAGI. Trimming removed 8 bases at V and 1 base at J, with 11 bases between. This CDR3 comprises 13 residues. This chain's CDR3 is CASDRTKNTEAFF. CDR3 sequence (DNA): TGTGCCAGCGACAGAACTAAGAACACTGAAGCTTTCTTT.

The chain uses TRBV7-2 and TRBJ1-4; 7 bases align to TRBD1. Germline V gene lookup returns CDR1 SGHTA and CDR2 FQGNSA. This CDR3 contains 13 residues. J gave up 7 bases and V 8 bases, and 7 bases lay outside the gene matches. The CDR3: CASGRQGGEKLFF. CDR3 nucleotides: TGTGCCAGCGGACGACAGGGTGGTGAAAAACTGTTTTTT.

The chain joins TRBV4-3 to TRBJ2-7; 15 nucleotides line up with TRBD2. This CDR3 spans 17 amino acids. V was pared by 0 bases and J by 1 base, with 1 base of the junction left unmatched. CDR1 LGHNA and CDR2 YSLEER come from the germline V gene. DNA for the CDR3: TGCGCCAGCAGCCAAGAAGGGACTAGCGGGGGGTCCTACGAGCAGTACTTC. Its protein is CASSQEGTSGGSYEQYF.

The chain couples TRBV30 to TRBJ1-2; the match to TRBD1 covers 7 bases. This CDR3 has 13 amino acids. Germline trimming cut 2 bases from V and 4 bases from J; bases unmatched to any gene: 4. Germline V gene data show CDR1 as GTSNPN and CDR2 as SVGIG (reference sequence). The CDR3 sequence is CAWSRQGLYGYTF. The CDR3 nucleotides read TGTGCCTGGAGTCGACAGGGTCTCTATGGCTACACCTTC.

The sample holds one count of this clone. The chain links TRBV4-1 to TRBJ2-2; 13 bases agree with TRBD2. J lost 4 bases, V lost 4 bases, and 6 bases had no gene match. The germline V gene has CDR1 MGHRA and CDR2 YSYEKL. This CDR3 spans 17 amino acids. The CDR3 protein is CASSPGLAGAITGELFF. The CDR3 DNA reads TGCGCCAGCAGCCCAGGACTAGCGGGGGCCATCACCGGGGAGCTGTTTTTT.

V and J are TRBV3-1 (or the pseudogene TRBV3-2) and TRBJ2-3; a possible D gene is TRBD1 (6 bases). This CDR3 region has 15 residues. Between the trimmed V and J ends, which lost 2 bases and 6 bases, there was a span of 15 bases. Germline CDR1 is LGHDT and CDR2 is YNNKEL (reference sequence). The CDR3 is CASSQSGALRDTQYF. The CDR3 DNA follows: TGTGCCAGCAGCCAATCAGGGGCCCTACGGGATACGCAGTATTTT.

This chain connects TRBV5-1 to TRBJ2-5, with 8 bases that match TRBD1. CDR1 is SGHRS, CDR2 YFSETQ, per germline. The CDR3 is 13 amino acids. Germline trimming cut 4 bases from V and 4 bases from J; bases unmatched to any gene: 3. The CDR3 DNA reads TGCGCCAGCAGCCAGGGGGCGAGAGAGACCCAGTACTTC. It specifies CASSQGARETQYF.

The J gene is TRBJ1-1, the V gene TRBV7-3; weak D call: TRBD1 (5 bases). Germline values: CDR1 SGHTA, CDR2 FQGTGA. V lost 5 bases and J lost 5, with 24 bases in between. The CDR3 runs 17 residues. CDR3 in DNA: TGTGCCAGCAGCCCGCTACCAGGGAAAATCGGAGGGACTGAAGCTTTCTTT. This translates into CASSPLPGKIGGTEAFF.

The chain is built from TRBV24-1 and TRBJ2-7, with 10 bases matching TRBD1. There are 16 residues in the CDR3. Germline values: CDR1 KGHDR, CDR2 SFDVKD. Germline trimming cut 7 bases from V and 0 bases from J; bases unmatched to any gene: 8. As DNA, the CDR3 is TGTGCCACCAGAGAGACAGGGGGCAGAAGCTCCTACGAGCAGTACTTC. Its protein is CATRETGGRSSYEQYF.

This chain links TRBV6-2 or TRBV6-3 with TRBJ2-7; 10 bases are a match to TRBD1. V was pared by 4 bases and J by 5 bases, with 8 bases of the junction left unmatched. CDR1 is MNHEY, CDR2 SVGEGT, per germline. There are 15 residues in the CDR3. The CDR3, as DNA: TGTGCCAGCAGTTCTCCGGGACAGGGGACTAACGAGCAGTACTTC. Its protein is CASSSPGQGTNEQYF.

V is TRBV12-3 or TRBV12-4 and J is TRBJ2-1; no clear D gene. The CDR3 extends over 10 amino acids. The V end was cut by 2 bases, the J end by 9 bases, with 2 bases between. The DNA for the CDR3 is TGTGCCAGCAGTTTACGTGAGCAGTTCTTC. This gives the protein CASSLREQFF.